One and the same sample provided the 16 T cell receptor beta chains below, sequenced in a study of blood T cell repertoires in COVID-19. The repertoire was sequenced with immunoSEQ multiplex PCR; TCRdb's copy has only in-frame clones and lacks some. This sample has fewer than 50,000 clones, with approximately 85% found just once. The sample was peripheral blood. Receptor source: a middle-aged man with active or convalescent COVID-19.

The J gene is TRBJ2-2, the V gene TRBV9; the match to TRBD2 covers 7 bases. Germline CDR1 and CDR2: SGDLS and YYNGEE. This CDR3 spans 17 amino acids. The J segment lost 5 bases and the V segment lost 3 bases, leaving 13 bases of the junction unmatched. DNA of the CDR3: TGTGCCAGCAGCGCGCCCTACGGCGGGAGCTATACCGGGGAGCTGTTTTTT. Its protein product is CASSAPYGGSYTGELFF.

The chain carries TRBV19 and TRBJ1-5; perhaps TRBD1 as D (6 bases). Per germline, CDR1 LNHDA and CDR2 SQIVND (reference sequence). CDR3 size: 14 residues. The V end lost 3 bases, the J end lost 3 bases, and 9 bases lay between the germline ends. DNA for the CDR3: TGTGCCAGTAGTATCGACAGGATCAATCAGCCCCAGCATTTT. This translates into CASSIDRINQPQHF.

This sequence joins TRBV27 and TRBJ1-5; D uncertain. Trimming left V 6 bases short and J 0 bases short, with 12 bases between. The CDR3 is 15 amino acids. CDR1 and CDR2 (germline): MNHEY, SMNVEV (reference sequence). In nucleotides, the CDR3 is TGTGCCAGCAGCAACAGCGGACCTAGCAATCAGCCCCAGCATTTT. Protein: CASSNSGPSNQPQHF.

The rearrangement uses TRBV4-1 and TRBJ1-2; 8 nucleotides match TRBD1. Germline assignment: CDR1 MGHRA and CDR2 YSYEKL. Germline trimming cut 3 bases from V and 2 bases from J; bases unmatched to any gene: 8. The CDR3 extends over 16 amino acids. Here the CDR3 DNA reads TGCGCCAGCAGCCACATATCTGGACAGGGAAACTATGGCTACACCTTC. Protein sequence: CASSHISGQGNYGYTF.

This chain uses TRBV7-2 with TRBJ1-2, with D unresolved. V lost 0 bases, J lost 2 bases, and 10 bases lay in between. The CDR3 extends over 15 amino acids. The germline V gene has CDR1 SGHTA and CDR2 FQGNSA. This chain's CDR3 is CASSLASGGNYGYTF. The CDR3 DNA follows: TGTGCCAGCAGCTTAGCGTCAGGTGGGAACTATGGCTACACCTTC.

The V and J genes are TRBV5-1 and TRBJ2-3; possible D gene TRBD1, 5 bases. The germline gives CDR1 SGHRS, CDR2 YFSETQ. Trimming took 0 bases from V and 6 from J, leaving 17 bases between them. The CDR3 spans 16 residues. The CDR3 bases are TGCGCCAGCAGCTTGGGCACAGGATCTGGGCGTGATACGCAGTATTTT. Translation gives CASSLGTGSGRDTQYF.

For the CDR3, the DNA is TGTGCCAGCAGCTTAGCCCCTAGCGGCGTATCCACAGATACGCAGTATTTT. This encodes CASSLAPSGVSTDTQYF. The chain has TRBV7-9 and TRBJ2-3; 7 bases map to TRBD2. Trimming took 0 bases from V and 2 from J; bases not matched to a gene: 8. Germline loops: CDR1 SEHNR, CDR2 FQNEAQ (reference sequence). The CDR3 is 17 amino acids.

The V gene is TRBV27, the J gene TRBJ2-5, with D maybe TRBD2 (6 bases). The CDR3 totals 13 residues. In germline, CDR1 is MNHEY, CDR2 SMNVEV (reference sequence). V dropped 3 bases and J dropped 4 bases, with 9 bases sitting between them. The CDR3 nucleotides are TGTGCCAGCAGTTTGATGGGGGGAGAGACCCAGTACTTC. As protein: CASSLMGGETQYF.

This clone was seen just once. The CDR3 nucleotides are TGTGCCAGCAGCAGAACAGGGGGCAGGAATGGCTACACCTTC. It codes for CASSRTGGRNGYTF. This chain joins TRBV28 and TRBJ1-2; 9 bases line up with TRBD1. V lost 6 bases, J lost 6 bases, and 8 bases stayed unmatched. This CDR3 comprises 14 residues. CDR1 is MDHEN and CDR2 is SYDVKM in the germline V gene.

The V gene is TRBV9, the J gene TRBJ2-1; D remains ambiguous. This CDR3 region has 15 residues. In germline, CDR1 is SGDLS, CDR2 YYNGEE. Trimming removed 3 bases at V and 9 bases at J, with 19 bases between. CDR3 sequence (DNA): TGTGCCAGCAGCGCCAGAGCGCTCGGTACCGGTGAGCAGTTCTTC. Protein sequence: CASSARALGTGEQFF.

The chain combines TRBV5-1 with TRBJ1-2; D is unresolved. Trimming shortened V by 0 bases and J by 3 bases, and 15 bases separated the two germline ends. Germline CDR1 is SGHRS and CDR2 is YFSETQ. The CDR3 loop spans 16 amino acids. The CDR3 region is CASSLAPRTGDYGYTF. DNA for the CDR3: TGCGCCAGCAGCTTGGCCCCTCGGACCGGGGACTATGGCTACACCTTC.

The chain has TRBV10-2 and TRBJ1-3; D is unclear. Trimming stripped 3 bases from V and 0 bases from J, with 12 bases between. Germline CDR1 reads WSHSY; CDR2 reads SAAADI. The CDR3 runs 16 residues. CDR3 in DNA: TGCGCCAGCAGTGAAGCAAAACTTTACTCTGGAAACACCATATATTTT. This translates into CASSEAKLYSGNTIYF.

The J gene is TRBJ2-1, the V gene TRBV5-1; TRBD2 agrees at 10 bases. J gave up 1 base and V 1 base, and 5 bases lay outside the gene matches. This CDR3 has 17 residues. Looked up from germline, CDR1 is SGHRS and CDR2 is YFSETQ. CDR3 protein: CASSLLSGGTSYNEQFF. CDR3 sequence (DNA): TGCGCCAGCAGCTTGCTTAGCGGGGGGACTTCCTACAATGAGCAGTTCTTC.

This sequence joins TRBV14 and TRBJ1-2, with D perhaps TRBD1 (6 bases). V lost 4 bases, J lost 0 bases, and 12 bases lay in between. This CDR3 has 15 residues. Germline V gives CDR1 SGHDN, CDR2 FVKESK. Here the CDR3 reads CASSRGQPANYGYTF. The CDR3 DNA reads TGTGCCAGCAGCCGAGGACAGCCAGCTAACTATGGCTACACCTTC. Full variable domain (missing parts from reference TRBV14 and TRBJ1-2): EAGVTQFPSHSVIEKGQTVTLRCDPISGHDNLYWYRRVMGKEIKFLLHFVKESKQDESGMPNNRFLAERTGGTYSTLKVQPAELEDSGVYFCASSRGQPANYGYTFGSGTRLTVV.

CDR3 amino acids: CASSYGGAPTDTQYF. CDR3 nucleotides: TGTGCCAGCAGTTACGGGGGGGCCCCCACAGATACGCAGTATTTT. V usage is TRBV6-6 and J usage is TRBJ2-3; possible D gene TRBD2, 7 bases. This CDR3 spans 15 amino acids. Trimming removed 2 bases at V and 2 bases at J, with 11 bases between. In germline, CDR1 is MNHNY, CDR2 SVGAGI (reference sequence).

The rearrangement links TRBV24-1 to TRBJ2-2, with unresolved D. Germline V gene data show CDR1 as KGHDR and CDR2 as SFDVKD. V shed 1 base and J shed 5 bases, with 13 bases lying between them. The CDR3 has 16 residues. CDR3 loop: CATSDFTGRGTGELFF. CDR3 bases: TGTGCCACCAGTGATTTCACCGGCAGAGGAACCGGGGAGCTGTTTTTT.